This T cell receptor beta chain was sequenced in a study of blood T cell repertoires in COVID-19. Study overall: Acute and convalescent COVID-19 samples came from the United States, Italy and Spain. Sources were T cells, B-cell-depleted T cells, or PBMCs; the material itself was cDNA or gDNA.

Study processing details: Nucleated cell number was recorded as an estimate derived from reference gene primer amplification. The assay was immunoSEQ multiplex PCR, and TCRdb's table has in-frame clones only and misses some. The D gene and trimming were derived from the DNA, and the V and J assignments and clone size from that table. The repertoire has approximately 140,000 clones, roughly 76% of them found once; the top ten carry around 13%. Specimen: peripheral blood. The TCR sequence derives from an elderly man with acute or convalescent COVID-19.

The CDR3 coding sequence is TGCAGTGTTCACAGACAAGAGACCCAGTACTTC. As protein: CSVHRQETQYF. The chain couples TRBV20-1 to TRBJ2-5; D unresolved. This CDR3 has 11 residues. Germline-derived CDR1 and CDR2 are DFQATT and SNEGSKA (reference sequence). The V end lost 7 bases, the J end lost 2 bases, and 8 bases lay between the germline ends.